The TCR beta chain under discussion was sequenced for a study of tumor-infiltrating lymphocytes in primary liver carcinoma. Background on the study: Male and female patients aged 30 to 69 years made up the cohort. Overall study results and limits: Found in all five tumor regions were only about 7-25% of top clones.

Extraction of RNA together with DNA used about 17-31 mg of unsorted bulk tissue. Surgery removed the patients' primary liver carcinoma. This clonotype was found many times. The antigen remains unidentified. Trimming stripped 0 bases from V and 8 bases from J, with 15 bases between. Germline lookup yields CDR1 SGHRS and CDR2 YFSETQ. The CDR3 consists of 15 residues. From around 500 ng of total RNA, TCR beta-specific cDNA was reverse-transcribed using a constant-region primer. ARM-PCR was slightly modified, and three nested multiplex PCR rounds with it gave rise to the TCR beta libraries. TRBV1-TRBV30 forward primers and a C-beta reverse primer were used in the first two PCR rounds, which each ran for about 11 cycles. TCRdb re-called the multiplex PCR reads through MiXCR, storing one row per CDR3 protein. The repertoire consists of roughly 120,000 distinct CDR3 sequences, with 55% to 75% occurring once and the leading ten covering 9.3%.

The TCR sequence derives from a woman between 55 and 75 years old with primary liver carcinoma and hepatitis B virus infection. The V gene is TRBV5-1, the J gene TRBJ2-1, with D unresolved. Sample: liver tumor tissue from sampling region 1. Subset denoted: tumor region T1, superior pole. CDR3 sequence reads: CASSLEDGAIDEQFF. Written as DNA, the CDR3 is TGCGCCAGCAGCTTGGAGGACGGAGCGATAGATGAGCAGTTCTTC. Full variable domain (missing parts from reference TRBV5-1 and TRBJ2-1): KAGVTQTPRYLIKTRGQQVTLSCSPISGHRSVSWYQQTPGQGLQFLFEYFSETQRNKGNFPGRFSGRQFSNSRSEMNVSTLELGDSALYLCASSLEDGAIDEQFFGPGTRLTVL.